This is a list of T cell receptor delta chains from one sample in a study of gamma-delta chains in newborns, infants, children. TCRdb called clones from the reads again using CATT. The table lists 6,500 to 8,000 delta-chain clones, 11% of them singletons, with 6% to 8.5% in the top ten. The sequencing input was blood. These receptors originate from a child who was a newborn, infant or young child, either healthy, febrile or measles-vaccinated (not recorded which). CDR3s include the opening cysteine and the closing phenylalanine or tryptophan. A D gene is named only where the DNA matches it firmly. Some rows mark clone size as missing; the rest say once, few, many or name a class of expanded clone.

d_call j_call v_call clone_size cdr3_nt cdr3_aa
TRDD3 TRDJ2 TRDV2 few TGTGCCTGTGATCCTCTGGGGGATCTGGCCTTGACAGCACAACTCTTCTTT CACDPLGDLALTAQLFF
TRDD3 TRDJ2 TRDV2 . TGTGCCTGTGATGTACTGGGGGGCCCGACAGCACAACTCTTCTTT CACDVLGGPTAQLFF
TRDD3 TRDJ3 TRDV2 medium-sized TGTGCCTGTGTCCCACTGGGGGACCGGGGCTGGGACACCCGACAGATGTTTTTC CACVPLGDRGWDTRQMFF
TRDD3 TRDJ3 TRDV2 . TGTGCCTGTGGCAAACTGGGGGATACGCGCTCCTGGGACACCCGACAGATGTTTTTC CACGKLGDTRSWDTRQMFF
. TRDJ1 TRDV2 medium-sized TGTGCCTGTGACACCGTTTCCCCTAAGAACACCGATAAACTCATCTTT CACDTVSPKNTDKLIF
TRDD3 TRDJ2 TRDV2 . TGTGCCTGTGACCCCGTGGCTGGGGGCCCCGTAGCACAACTCTTCTTT CACDPVAGGPVAQLFF
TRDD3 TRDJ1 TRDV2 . TGTGCCTGTGTGGGTTTAGTGGGGGATACGGCCCAAGTCACCGATAAACTCATCTTT CACVGLVGDTAQVTDKLIF
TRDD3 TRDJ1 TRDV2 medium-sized TGTGCCTGTGTGGCGCTGGGGGATATACCCGATAAACTCATCTTT CACVALGDIPDKLIF
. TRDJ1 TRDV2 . TGTGCCTGTGACGACGTTCGCAGGGCCGATAAACTCATCTTT CACDDVRRADKLIF
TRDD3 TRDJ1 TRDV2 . TGTGCCTGTGCGGGGATACCAGGTTTGAGCACCGATAAACTCATCTTT CACAGIPGLSTDKLIF
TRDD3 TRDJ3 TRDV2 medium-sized TGTGCCTGTGACGGGACTGGGGGACACAGCTCCTGGGACACCCGACAGATGTTTTTC CACDGTGGHSSWDTRQMFF
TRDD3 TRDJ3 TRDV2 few TGTGCCTGTGACTCGGTACTGGGGGATACTTACGACACCCGACAGATGTTTTTC CACDSVLGDTYDTRQMFF
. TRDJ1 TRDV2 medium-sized TGTGCCTGTGACACCCTGGGGATCTACACCGATAAACTCATCTTT CACDTLGIYTDKLIF
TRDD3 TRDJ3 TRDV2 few TGTGCCTGTGACTACTGGGGGAGCTCCTGGGACACCCGACAGATGTTTTTC CACDYWGSSWDTRQMFF
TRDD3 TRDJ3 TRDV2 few TGTGCCTGTGATACTGGGGGATATGACCCATTATCTTCCTGGGACACCCGCCAGATGTTTTTC CACDTGGYDPLSSWDTRQMFF
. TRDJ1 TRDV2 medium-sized TGTGCCTGTGACCCCTTGCAAACCGATAAACTCATCTTT CACDPLQTDKLIF
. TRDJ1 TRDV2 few TGTGCCTGTGACACCGTTTCCCCTGACGACGATAAACTCATCTTT CACDTVSPDDDKLIF
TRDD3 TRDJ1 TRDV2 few TGTGCCTGTGACGTACTGGGGGGTACGTACACCGATAAACTCATCTTT CACDVLGGTYTDKLIF
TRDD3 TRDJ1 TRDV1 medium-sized TGTGCTCTTGGGGCATCTCGCGACTGGGGTTTACGCAGGGTCACCGATAAACTCATCTTT CALGASRDWGLRRVTDKLIF
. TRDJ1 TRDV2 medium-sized TGTGCCTGTGACCCCCTAGACATGGAAGGGGAGACCGATAAACTCATCTTT CACDPLDMEGETDKLIF
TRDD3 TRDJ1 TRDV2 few TGTGCCTGTGACACCGTGTCCTGGGGGACCGAGCCTGACTACACCGATAAACTCATCTTT CACDTVSWGTEPDYTDKLIF
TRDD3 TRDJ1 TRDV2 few TGTGCCTGTGACACTCTAGTCCTGGGGGATACACCCGATAAACTCATCTTT CACDTLVLGDTPDKLIF
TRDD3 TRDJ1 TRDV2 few TGTGCCTGTGACACCGTTGGGGGAACTGGGCGATTAACAGCGGACACCGATAAACTCATCTTT CACDTVGGTGRLTADTDKLIF
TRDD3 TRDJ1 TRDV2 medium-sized TGTGCCTGTTCTTCCCTGGGGGATACCCGTTTCACCGATAAACTCATCTTT CACSSLGDTRFTDKLIF
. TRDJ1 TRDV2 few TGTGCCTGTGACACCGTTGGGGCAACTAGAGGCACCGATAAACTCATCTTT CACDTVGATRGTDKLIF
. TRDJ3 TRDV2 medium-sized TGTGCCTGTGACACCGGCCCGGCCCTCTCCTGGGACACCCGACAGATGTTTTTC CACDTGPALSWDTRQMFF
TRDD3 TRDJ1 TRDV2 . TGTGCCTGTGACACTTTACTGGGGGATACGCTTCACACCGATAAACTCATCTTT CACDTLLGDTLHTDKLIF
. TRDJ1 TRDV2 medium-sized TGTGCCTGTGACACCGTGGGGATGGAGTACACCGATAAACTCATCTTT CACDTVGMEYTDKLIF
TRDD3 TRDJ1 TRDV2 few TGTGCCTGTGACAGACTGGGGGAGAAGTACACCGATAAACTCATCTTT CACDRLGEKYTDKLIF
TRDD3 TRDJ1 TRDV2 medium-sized TGTGCCTGTGACATACTGGGGGATACTGTTACCGATAAACTCATCTTT CACDILGDTVTDKLIF
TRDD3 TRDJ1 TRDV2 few TGTGCCTGTGACACCCTAGGGGATACCCTGTACACTGATAAACTCATCTTT CACDTLGDTLYTDKLIF
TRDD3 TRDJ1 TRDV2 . TGTGCCTGTGACCCAGTACTGGGGGGTTGCAGGCTGGCCGATAAACTCATCTTT CACDPVLGGCRLADKLIF
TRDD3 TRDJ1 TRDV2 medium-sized TGTGCCTGTGACACCGTGATAAAAGTGGGATACCCCCGAGGGACCGATAAACTCATCTTT CACDTVIKVGYPRGTDKLIF
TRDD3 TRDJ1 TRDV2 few TGTGCCTGTGACGAATGGGGGATTTTCACCGATAAACTCATCTTT CACDEWGIFTDKLIF
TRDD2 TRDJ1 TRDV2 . TGTGCCTGTGATCCCCTTCCTACGGTCGGAGGTGAAAGTTGGGACTCCGATAAACTCATCTTT CACDPLPTVGGESWDSDKLIF
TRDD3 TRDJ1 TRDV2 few TGTGCCTGTGACTCCCTTGGAGGAGGATACGCCCCCACCGATAAACTCATCTTT CACDSLGGGYAPTDKLIF
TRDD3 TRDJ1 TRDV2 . TGTGCCTGTGACTCCGTGGGGGATACGCGTATGTACACCGATAAACTCATCTTT CACDSVGDTRMYTDKLIF
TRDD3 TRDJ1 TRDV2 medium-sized TGTGCCTGTGACGCCCTTAAGGGGGATACGGTGTACACCGATAAACTCATCTTT CACDALKGDTVYTDKLIF
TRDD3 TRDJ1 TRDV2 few TGTGCCTGTGACAACTGGGCCCCCTTACTGGGGGGTTACACCGGTAAACTCATCTTT CACDNWAPLLGGYTGKLIF
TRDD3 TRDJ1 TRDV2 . TGTGCCGGTGACACCGTATCCACGATGGGGGATAGGACACTCATCTTT CAGDTVSTMGDRTLIF
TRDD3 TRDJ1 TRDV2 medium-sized TGTGCCTGTGACATACTGGGGGAGTACACCGATAAACTCATCTTT CACDILGEYTDKLIF
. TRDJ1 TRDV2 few TGTGCCTGTGACAGACTACTGGACGCCGATAAACTCATCTTT CACDRLLDADKLIF
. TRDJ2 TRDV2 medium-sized TGTGCCTGTGACACCGTGGAGGGAGGCCCAAAAGCCTCCGTGCAACTCTTCTTT CACDTVEGGPKASVQLFF
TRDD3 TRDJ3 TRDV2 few TGTGCCTGTGACACATTGGGGGATACGCGGCACTCCAGGGACACCCGACAGATGTTTTTC CACDTLGDTRHSRDTRQMFF
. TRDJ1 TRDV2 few TGTGCCTGTGACACCGTCGAGGTGGGGGACACCGATAAACTCATCTTT CACDTVEVGDTDKLIF